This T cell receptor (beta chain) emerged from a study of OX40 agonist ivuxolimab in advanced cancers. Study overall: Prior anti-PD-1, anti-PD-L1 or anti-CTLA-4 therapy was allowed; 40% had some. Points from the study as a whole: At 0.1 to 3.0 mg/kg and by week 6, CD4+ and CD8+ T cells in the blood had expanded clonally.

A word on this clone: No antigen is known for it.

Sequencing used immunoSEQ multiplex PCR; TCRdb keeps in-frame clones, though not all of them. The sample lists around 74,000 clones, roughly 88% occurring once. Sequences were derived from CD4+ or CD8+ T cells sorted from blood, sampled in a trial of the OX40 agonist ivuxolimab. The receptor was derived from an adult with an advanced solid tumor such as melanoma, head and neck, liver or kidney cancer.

CDR3 loop: CASSYGTDLSYEQYF. CDR3 sequence (DNA): TGTGCCAGCAGTTACGGGACAGACTTGTCCTACGAGCAGTACTTC. This chain uses TRBV6-6 with TRBJ2-7; TRBD1 aligns across 7 bases. The CDR3 covers 15 residues. Germline trimming cut 2 bases from V and 1 base from J; bases unmatched to any gene: 5. Germline V gives CDR1 MNHNY, CDR2 SVGAGI (reference sequence).